This T cell receptor beta chain was documented in a study of blood T cells in healthy people across ages. There were healthy Caucasian individuals from Russia, aged about 6 to 100, serving as donors. It was with a sample-barcoded 5' primer and a J-beta primer mix that a second PCR of roughly 7 to 12 cycles was run. TCRdb reanalysed the 5' RACE reads using MiXCR and keeps one entry per CDR3 protein. Counted here are 1.8 million or so distinct CDR3 sequences, more than 35% occurring once; the ten biggest clones make up more than 20%. This clonotype was found a few times. The sequencing sample was made of blood. This sequence was found in a human donor in good health.

The CDR3 sequence: CASSLRTAGDHNEQFF. CDR3 in DNA: TGTGCCAGCAGCCTTCGGACAGCGGGGGACCACAATGAGCAGTTCTTC. This chain uses TRBV7-9 with TRBJ2-1; TRBD2 aligns across 8 bases. This CDR3 is built from 16 residues. V dropped 5 bases and J dropped 5; count of bases not matched to a gene: 11. Looked up from germline, CDR1 is SEHNR and CDR2 is FQNEAQ (reference sequence).